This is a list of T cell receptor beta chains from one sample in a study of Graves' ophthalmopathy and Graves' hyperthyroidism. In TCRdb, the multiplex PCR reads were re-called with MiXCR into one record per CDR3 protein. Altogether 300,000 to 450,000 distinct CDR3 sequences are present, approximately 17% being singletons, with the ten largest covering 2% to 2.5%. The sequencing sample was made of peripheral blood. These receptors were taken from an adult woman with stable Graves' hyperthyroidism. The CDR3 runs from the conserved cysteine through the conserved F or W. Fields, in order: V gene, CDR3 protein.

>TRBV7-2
CASSRRQGNSPLHF
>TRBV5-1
CASSSELAGRGYNEQFF
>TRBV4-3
CASSQDLRTYEQYF
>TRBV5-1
CASSLAAGWGEQYF
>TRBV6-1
CASSLSTGFTKNIQYF
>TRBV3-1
CASSQGLAGEVNTQYF
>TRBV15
CATSRDRAYYGYTF
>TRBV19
CASSILAGESYEQYF
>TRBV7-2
CASRTGDWAEAFF
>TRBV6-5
CASSYSTSTGELFF
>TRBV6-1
CAAQRGFNTEAFF
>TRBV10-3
CAIGTSQETQYF
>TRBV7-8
CASSLGTREETQYF
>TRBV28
CASSLGQEYEAFF